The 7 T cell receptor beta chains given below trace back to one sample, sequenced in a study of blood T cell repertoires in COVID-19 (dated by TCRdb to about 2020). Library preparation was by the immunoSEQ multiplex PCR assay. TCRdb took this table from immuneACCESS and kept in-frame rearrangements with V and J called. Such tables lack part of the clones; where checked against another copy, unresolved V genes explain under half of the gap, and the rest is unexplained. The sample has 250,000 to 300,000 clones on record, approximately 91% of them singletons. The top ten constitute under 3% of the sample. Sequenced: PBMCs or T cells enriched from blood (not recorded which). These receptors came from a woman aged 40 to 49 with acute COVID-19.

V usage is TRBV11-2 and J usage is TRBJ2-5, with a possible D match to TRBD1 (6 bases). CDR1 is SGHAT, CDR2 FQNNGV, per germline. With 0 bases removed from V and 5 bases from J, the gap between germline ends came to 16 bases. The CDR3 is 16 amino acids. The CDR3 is CASSLDVLGGVETQYF. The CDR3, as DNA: TGTGCCAGCAGCTTAGATGTCCTAGGGGGAGTTGAGACCCAGTACTTC.

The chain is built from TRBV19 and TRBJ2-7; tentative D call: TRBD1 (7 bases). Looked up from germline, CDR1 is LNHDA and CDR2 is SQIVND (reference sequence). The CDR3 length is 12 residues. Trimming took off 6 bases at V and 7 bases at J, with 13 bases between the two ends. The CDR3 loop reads CASRTPGGEQYF. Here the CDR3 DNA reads TGTGCCAGTAGGACTCCAGGGGGGGAGCAGTACTTC.

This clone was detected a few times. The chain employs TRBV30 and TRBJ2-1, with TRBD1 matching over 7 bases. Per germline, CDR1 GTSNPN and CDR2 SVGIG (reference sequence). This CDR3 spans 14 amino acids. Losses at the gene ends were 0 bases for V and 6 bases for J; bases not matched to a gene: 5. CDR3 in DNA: TGTGCCTGGAGTGTACTGCCAGGGGGCAATGAGCAGTTCTTC. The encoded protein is CAWSVLPGGNEQFF.

The CDR3 DNA reads TGTGCCAGCAGAGGGGGTTTAAGTCAAGAGACCCAGTACTTC. Its translation: CASRGGLSQETQYF. The V and J genes are TRBV7-9 and TRBJ2-5; possibly TRBD1 for D (6 bases). The CDR3 loop spans 14 amino acids. Trimming pared 6 bases from V and 2 bases from J, leaving 13 bases between. The germline V gene encodes CDR1 SEHNR and CDR2 FQNEAQ (reference sequence).

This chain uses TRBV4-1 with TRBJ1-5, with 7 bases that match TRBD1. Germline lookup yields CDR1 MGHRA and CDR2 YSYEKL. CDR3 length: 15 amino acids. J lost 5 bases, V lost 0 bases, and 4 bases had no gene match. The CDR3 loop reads CASSQDRDSYQPQHF. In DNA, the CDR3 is TGCGCCAGCAGCCAAGACAGGGACAGTTATCAGCCCCAGCATTTT.

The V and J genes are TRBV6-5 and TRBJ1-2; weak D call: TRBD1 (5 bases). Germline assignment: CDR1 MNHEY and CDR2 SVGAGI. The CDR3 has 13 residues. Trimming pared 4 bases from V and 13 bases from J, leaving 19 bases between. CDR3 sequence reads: CASSSTDTDPFTF. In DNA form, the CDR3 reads TGTGCCAGCAGTTCAACGGACACCGATCCCTTCACCTTC.

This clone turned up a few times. The CDR3 region has the DNA TGTGCCAGCAGTTCACCAGGTATCTACGAGCAGTACTTC. Amino acid sequence: CASSSPGIYEQYF. The chain carries TRBV28 and TRBJ2-7; no clear D gene. The CDR3 is made up of 13 amino acids. Germline V gives CDR1 MDHEN, CDR2 SYDVKM. The V gene lost 4 bases and the J gene lost 3 bases, with 10 bases spanning the gap.